Listed here are 19 T cell receptor beta chains from one sample, sequenced in a study of T cells after yellow fever vaccination. TCRdb re-derived calls from the 5' RACE reads in MiXCR, one entry per CDR3 protein. The table includes approximately 300,000 distinct CDR3 sequences, about 10% detected once. The material was CD4+ T cells sorted from PBMCs, obtained 45 days after the yellow fever booster vaccination. The origin of the receptors is a man younger than 30 who received the YFV17D yellow fever vaccine.

This clonotype was observed a handful of times. V is TRBV27 and J is TRBJ2-5, with a tentative D call TRBD2 (5 bases). The germline V gene has CDR1 MNHEY and CDR2 SMNVEV (reference sequence). The CDR3 spans 18 residues. Trimming pared 3 bases from V and 5 bases from J, leaving 25 bases between. This CDR3 reads CASSFLTAYGRRGETQYF. The CDR3 region has the DNA TGTGCCAGCAGTTTCCTAACCGCCTACGGGCGTAGAGGGGAGACCCAGTACTTC.

The chain combines TRBV7-3 with TRBJ2-2; maybe TRBD1 (6 bases). Trimming stripped 3 bases from V and 7 bases from J, with 15 bases between. This CDR3 has 15 amino acids. Germline CDR1 is SGHTA and CDR2 is FQGTGA. The CDR3 DNA reads TGTGCCAGCAGCTTTTGGGGGCCCCAAGGCGGGGAGCTGTTTTTT. Residues: CASSFWGPQGGELFF.

The V gene is TRBV18, the J gene TRBJ1-2, with D possibly matching TRBD1 (5 bases). The CDR3 is 14 residues long. The germline CDR1 and CDR2 sequences are KGHSH and LQKENI. V dropped 3 bases and J dropped 6 bases, with 14 bases sitting between them. CDR3 nucleotide sequence: TGTGCCAGCTCACCCCCCGGCATAGGGGATGGCTACACCTTC. Its protein product is CASSPPGIGDGYTF. Combining the CDR3 with reference TRBV18 and TRBJ1-2 gives the whole variable domain NAGVMQNPRHLVRRRGQEARLRCSPMKGHSHVYWYRQLPEEGLKFMVYLQKENIIDESGMPKERFSAEFPKEGPSILRIQQVVRGDSAAYFCASSPPGIGDGYTFGSGTRLTVV.

There are a few counts of this clonotype. V gene TRBV4-3 combines with J gene TRBJ1-2; D is undetermined. Germline values: CDR1 LGHNA, CDR2 YSLEER. The CDR3 has 13 residues. V was pared by 1 base and J by 8 bases, with 11 bases between. CDR3 sequence (DNA): TGCGCCAGCAGCCAAGGAGCCCTGGGGGGCTACACCTTC. Amino acids: CASSQGALGGYTF.

This clonotype has just a few counts. The rearrangement links TRBV5-8 to TRBJ2-1; D possibly corresponds to TRBD2 (5 bases). Trimming pared 5 bases from V and 10 bases from J, leaving 13 bases between. CDR3 length: 12 amino acids. Germline V lookup: CDR1 SGHTS, CDR2 YDEGEE. The CDR3 loop is CASRFGPSEQFF. CDR3 nucleotide sequence: TGTGCCAGCAGGTTTGGCCCTAGCGAGCAGTTCTTC.

CDR3 bases: TGTGCCAGCAGTCGCACAGGACCTCCCGATTCACCCCTCCACTTT. Encoded protein: CASSRTGPPDSPLHF. The rearrangement links TRBV12-3 or TRBV12-4 to TRBJ1-6; TRBD1 might be the D (5 bases). The V end lost 5 bases, the J end lost 8 bases, and 16 bases lay between the germline ends. There are 15 residues in the CDR3.

This chain joins TRBV5-5 and TRBJ2-7, with D perhaps matching TRBD1 or TRBD2 (5 bases each). The CDR3 extends over 14 amino acids. CDR1 and CDR2 (germline): SGHKS, YYEKEE (reference sequence). V lost 0 bases and J lost 1, with 8 bases in between. This chain's CDR3 is CASSLEWGSYEQYV. DNA for the CDR3: TGTGCCAGCAGCTTGGAGTGGGGGTCCTACGAGCAGTACGTC.

J is TRBJ2-1 and V is TRBV7-9; D ambiguous. The ends were cut back, 1 base at V and 0 bases at J, with 7 bases in the middle. This CDR3 has 15 amino acids. The germline CDR1 and CDR2 sequences are SEHNR and FQNEAQ (reference sequence). The CDR3 loop reads CASSLVPSSYNEQFF. In DNA form, the CDR3 reads TGTGCCAGCAGCTTAGTCCCGAGCTCCTACAATGAGCAGTTCTTC.

This clonotype was counted a few times. V and J are TRBV5-6 and TRBJ1-2; 9 bases are shared with TRBD1. The CDR3 consists of 15 residues. The germline V gene encodes CDR1 SGHDT and CDR2 YYEEEE. With V trimmed by 5 bases and J by 1 base, 6 bases remained unmatched. The CDR3: CASRPRGQGNYGYTF. CDR3 bases: TGTGCCAGCAGACCCCGGGGACAGGGTAACTATGGCTACACCTTC.

This clonotype was seen a handful of times. The chain joins TRBV6-5 to TRBJ2-7; 8 positions agree with TRBD1. The V gene end was trimmed by 5 bases and the J gene end by 6 bases; junction bases not matched to a gene: 6. There are 13 residues in the CDR3. Germline CDR1 reads MNHEY; CDR2 reads SVGAGI. CDR3 sequence reads: CASSPDRDGEQYF. The CDR3 nucleotides are TGTGCCAGCAGTCCGGACAGGGATGGCGAGCAGTACTTC.

Many counts were recorded for this clonotype. V gene TRBV14 combines with J gene TRBJ1-1, with unresolved D. Deletions cut 0 bases from V and 6 bases from J, with 8 bases between. Per germline, CDR1 SGHDN and CDR2 FVKESK. CDR3 length: 13 residues. The CDR3 region has the DNA TGTGCCAGCAGCCAAGAACGGTATTCTGAAGCTTTCTTT. Translated: CASSQERYSEAFF.

This sequence joins TRBV7-8 and TRBJ2-5; 8 bases match TRBD1. The trim removed 4 bases at V and 4 bases at J, leaving 5 bases unmatched. Germline V gene lookup returns CDR1 SGHVS and CDR2 FQNEAQ. CDR3 length equals 14 residues. The CDR3 is CASSWNRGRETQYF. The CDR3 bases are TGTGCCAGCAGCTGGAACAGGGGGAGAGAGACCCAGTACTTC.

The J gene is TRBJ2-2, the V gene TRBV19; D call uncertain. From germline, CDR1 is LNHDA and CDR2 SQIVND (reference sequence). This CDR3 is 15 amino acids long. V was shortened by 5 bases and J by 3 bases, with 13 bases between the two germline ends. DNA for the CDR3: TGTGCCAGTAGTCTCCACCCACACTACACCGGGGAGCTGTTTTTT. Residues: CASSLHPHYTGELFF.

This clonotype has more than one count but fewer than ten. The chain has TRBV12-3 or TRBV12-4 and TRBJ1-4; 7 nucleotides align to TRBD1. The CDR3 consists of 15 residues. V dropped 5 bases and J dropped 4; count of bases not matched to a gene: 7. The CDR3 bases are TGTGCCAGCAGTCGGCGGGACAGCTATAATGAAAAACTGTTTTTT. Translating it yields CASSRRDSYNEKLFF.

The rearrangement joins TRBV5-1 to TRBJ1-1; perhaps TRBD1 as D (5 bases). The CDR3 has 14 residues. Germline V CDR1 and CDR2: SGHRS, YFSETQ. Trimming removed 3 bases from V and 0 bases from J, with 9 bases in between. The CDR3 DNA follows: TGCGCCAGCAGCTCCCTACAGGTGAACACTGAAGCTTTCTTT. The encoded protein is CASSSLQVNTEAFF.

Only a few counts were recorded for this clonotype. The V call is TRBV6-6, the J call TRBJ1-2, with D perhaps TRBD1 (6 bases). Trimming took 6 bases from V and 2 from J, leaving 13 bases between them. This CDR3 spans 14 amino acids. CDR1 is MNHNY and CDR2 is SVGAGI in the germline V gene (reference sequence). CDR3 amino acids: CASRTGQGNYGYTF. The CDR3 coding sequence is TGTGCCAGCAGGACCGGCCAGGGGAACTATGGCTACACCTTC.

The chain has TRBV7-8 and TRBJ2-1, with TRBD1 identical over 9 bases. The germline V gene has CDR1 SGHVS and CDR2 FQNEAQ. The CDR3 spans 16 residues. Trimming cost V 5 bases and J 5 bases; bases outside gene matches: 10. CDR3 DNA: TGTGCCAGCAGCGTCTACGCCGGACAGGGGCACAATGAGCAGTTCTTC. Translating gives CASSVYAGQGHNEQFF.

The rearrangement joins TRBV7-2 to TRBJ1-2; the D gene is possibly TRBD1 (5 bases). The CDR3 extends over 13 amino acids. Germline V CDR1 and CDR2: SGHTA, FQGNSA. V was shortened by 5 bases and J by 6 bases, with 13 bases between the two germline ends. The CDR3 bases are TGTGCCAGCAGCCCTGAAACAGGCGATGGCTACACCTTC. Translated, it gives CASSPETGDGYTF.

The gene calls are TRBV2 and TRBJ2-6; tentative D call: TRBD1 (6 bases). CDR1 is SNHLY and CDR2 is FYNNEI in the germline V gene. V gave up 7 bases and J gave up 0 bases, with 13 bases separating them. CDR3 size: 16 residues. The CDR3 region is CASTITGLSGANVLTF. CDR3 sequence (DNA): TGTGCCAGCACCATTACAGGGCTCTCTGGGGCCAACGTCCTGACTTTC.